The clone carrying this TCR beta chain was found a few times. The antigen is undetermined. This specimen comes from a study of T cell repertoires in cytomegalovirus infection. Background on the study: CMV epitopes that were recently identified and HLA-C-restricted were used alongside well-studied HLA-B-restricted ones. The public TCR beta signatures pointed to both CMV infection and matching HLA type. Broader study findings: The study found HLA-C-restricted CMV-specific TCR beta clonotypes dominating the ex vivo response. Pooled public TCR beta family frequency picked out CMV carriers with the relevant HLA.

TCRdb called the reads again in MiXCR, with one record for every CDR3 protein. The table has approximately 1,000,000 distinct CDR3 sequences, approximately 31% seen once. The specimen comprised cultured CD8+ T cells from PBMCs, sampled from culture after CMV antigen stimulation. The origin of this receptor is a human donor in good health (CMV status not recorded). Some clones in this sample may be carry-over from other donors' samples.

The CDR3 is CASVGDSNEKLFF. Written as DNA, the CDR3 is TGTGCCAGCGTGGGGGACAGTAATGAAAAACTGTTTTTT. The gene calls are TRBV28 and TRBJ1-4, with TRBD1 identical over 7 bases. The V gene's germline CDR1 is MDHEN and CDR2 SYDVKM. This CDR3 is built from 13 residues. Unmatched junction bases numbered 4, after V lost 8 bases and J lost 4 bases. Supplemented by reference TRBV28 and TRBJ1-4, the full variable domain reads DVKVTQSSRYLVKRTGEKVFLECVQDMDHENMFWYRQDPGLGLRLIYFSYDVKMKEKGDIPEGYSVSREKKERFSLILESASTNQTSMYLCASVGDSNEKLFFGSGTQLSVL.